Below, 15 T cell receptor beta chains from the same sample are listed, as sequenced in a study of T-cell memory formation after mild COVID-19. TCRdb used MiXCR to reprocess the 5' RACE reads, holding one entry per CDR3 protein. The repertoire has 50,000 or so distinct CDR3 sequences, 9.3% of them found once; the top ten carry around 11%. Sequencing was done on a sample of PBMCs or a T cell subset sorted from them (not recorded which). These receptors all come from an adult woman who had mild COVID-19 (a few samples of this study predate the infection). Cell type and time point are not known.

This clonotype appeared many times. J is TRBJ2-7 and V is TRBV20-1, with 12 bases lining up with TRBD2. Per the germline V gene, CDR1 is DFQATT and CDR2 is SNEGSKA (reference sequence). The CDR3 is 16 amino acids. V was clipped by 6 bases and J by 3 bases; unmatched bases: 12. The DNA for the CDR3 is TGCAGTGCCGTCCCAAGAAAACTAGCGGGGGGCTACGAGCAGTACTTC. Its translation: CSAVPRKLAGGYEQYF.

This clonotype was detected many times. V gene TRBV12-5 combines with J gene TRBJ1-5; the D gene is possibly TRBD1 (5 bases). The CDR3 covers 14 residues. V dropped 4 bases and J dropped 0 bases, with 7 bases sitting between them. CDR1 and CDR2 (germline): LGHNT, FRNRAP. The CDR3 is CASGSGYSNQPQHF. DNA for the CDR3: TGTGCTAGTGGTTCAGGGTATAGCAATCAGCCCCAGCATTTT.

The V gene is TRBV4-2, the J gene TRBJ2-1; 8 bases map to TRBD2. Germline V lookup: CDR1 LGHNA, CDR2 YNFKEQ. With 3 bases clipped from V and 10 bases from J, the junction kept 8 bases outside the gene matches. The CDR3 runs 14 residues. The CDR3 here is CASSQYSGGFEQFF. In DNA form, the CDR3 reads TGTGCCAGCAGCCAGTACAGCGGGGGTTTCGAGCAGTTCTTC.

The chain uses TRBV7-2 and TRBJ2-7, with TRBD2 identical over 8 bases. V was clipped by 9 bases and J by 7 bases; unmatched bases: 14. Germline V lookup: CDR1 SGHTA, CDR2 FQGNSA. The CDR3 consists of 14 residues. Here the CDR3 DNA reads TGTGCCAGTAATCCGTCGGGGGGGCTAGGAGAGCAGTACTTC. This encodes CASNPSGGLGEQYF.

The gene calls are TRBV7-2 and TRBJ2-7; weak D call: TRBD1 (6 bases). CDR3 length: 13 residues. V was clipped by 5 bases and J by 6 bases, with 14 bases between them. CDR1 is SGHTA, CDR2 FQGNSA, per germline. CDR3 coding DNA: TGTGCCAGCAGCCCGAAAGGGGGAATCGAGCAGTACTTC. It specifies CASSPKGGIEQYF.

This clonotype came up a few times. This chain joins TRBV5-1 and TRBJ1-1; perhaps TRBD1 as D (5 bases). Germline CDR1 is SGHRS and CDR2 is YFSETQ. The CDR3 length is 13 residues. Deletions cut 5 bases from V and 1 base from J, with 9 bases between. The CDR3 loop is CASREGSNTEAFF. CDR3 nucleotide sequence: TGCGCCAGCAGAGAGGGGTCGAACACTGAAGCTTTCTTT.

This clonotype has only a few counts. J is TRBJ1-3 and V is TRBV5-6; perhaps TRBD1 as D (5 bases). CDR3 length: 16 residues. Looked up from germline, CDR1 is SGHDT and CDR2 is YYEEEE. With 4 bases removed from V and 0 bases from J, the gap between germline ends came to 14 bases. Here the CDR3 reads CASSPQTVGSGNTIYF. The CDR3 nucleotides are TGTGCCAGCAGCCCGCAGACAGTAGGCTCTGGAAACACCATATATTTT.

This clonotype was seen ten or more times. The gene calls are TRBV11-1 and TRBJ2-5, with D maybe TRBD2 (5 bases). The germline V and J ends were trimmed by 5 bases and 1 base, with 11 bases remaining between them. Germline CDR1 reads SGHAT; CDR2 reads FQDESV (reference sequence). The CDR3 spans 14 residues. CDR3 sequence (DNA): TGTGCCAGCAGCCGATCGCGGGCCCAAGAGACCCAGTACTTC. The encoded protein is CASSRSRAQETQYF.

Many counts were recorded for this clonotype. V usage is TRBV7-2 and J usage is TRBJ2-7; 7 bases match TRBD1. Trimming cost V 5 bases and J 3 bases; bases outside gene matches: 4. The CDR3 totals 13 residues. Per germline, CDR1 SGHTA and CDR2 FQGNSA. Written as DNA, the CDR3 is TGTGCCAGCAGCATCGGACAGGTCTACGAGCAGTACTTC. This codes for CASSIGQVYEQYF.

This clonotype was seen at least ten times. The chain uses TRBV4-1 and TRBJ1-5; TRBD1 aligns across 7 bases. The length of the CDR3 is 15 residues. J gave up 10 bases and V 1 base, and 10 bases lay outside the gene matches. CDR1 MGHRA and CDR2 YSYEKL come from the germline V gene. The CDR3 reads CASSQGQGQREPQHF. The DNA of the CDR3 is TGCGCCAGCAGCCAAGGACAGGGACAAAGGGAACCCCAGCATTTT.

In this sample, this clonotype turned up a few times. The rearrangement links TRBV5-4 to TRBJ2-1, with 8 nucleotides matching TRBD1. J lost 6 bases, V lost 1 base, and 0 bases had no gene match. CDR3 size: 13 residues. Germline V gene lookup returns CDR1 SGHNT and CDR2 YYREEE (reference sequence). The CDR3 coding sequence is TGTGCCAGCAGCTTGACAGGGGGCAATGAGCAGTTCTTC. This sequence encodes CASSLTGGNEQFF.

This clonotype was picked up a small number of times. The chain is built from TRBV7-2 and TRBJ2-3; D might be TRBD2 (5 bases). Germline V gives CDR1 SGHTA, CDR2 FQGNSA. The V end was cut by 0 bases, the J end by 2 bases, with 9 bases between. The CDR3 has 15 amino acids. The CDR3 loop is CASSLALADTDTQYF. In DNA, the CDR3 is TGTGCCAGCAGCTTAGCGCTAGCCGACACAGATACGCAGTATTTT.

This clonotype was recorded many times. This chain joins TRBV9 and TRBJ1-1; a weak D match, TRBD1 (6 bases). Germline V lookup: CDR1 SGDLS, CDR2 YYNGEE. V lost 4 bases to trimming and J lost 7 bases, with 17 bases between them. The CDR3 runs to 14 residues. For the CDR3, the DNA is TGTGCCAGCAGCTCCGAAAACAGGGAAGGTGAAGCTTTCTTT. Amino acid sequence: CASSSENREGEAFF.

V gene TRBV9 combines with J gene TRBJ1-1; TRBD1 might be the D (5 bases). The length of the CDR3 is 15 residues. CDR1 and CDR2 (germline): SGDLS, YYNGEE. V was trimmed by 3 bases and J by 4 bases, leaving 16 bases between them. Here the CDR3 reads CASSAGPGSSTEAFF. In DNA form, the CDR3 reads TGTGCCAGCAGCGCGGGACCGGGTTCGAGCACTGAAGCTTTCTTT. Using reference TRBV9 and TRBJ1-1 for the parts outside the CDR3, the full variable domain is DSGVTQTPKHLITATGQRVTLRCSPRSGDLSVYWYQQSLDQGLQFLIQYYNGEERAKGNILERFSAQQFPDLHSELNLSSLELGDSALYFCASSAGPGSSTEAFFGQGTRLTVV.

This clonotype was detected many times. CDR3 DNA sequence: TGTGCCAGCAGTCGGACTAGCGGGCCAGAGACCCAGTACTTC. It yields the protein CASSRTSGPETQYF. The chain uses TRBV12-3 or TRBV12-4 and TRBJ2-5, with 11 bases fitting TRBD2. Trimming cost V 5 bases and J 4 bases; bases outside gene matches: 3. The CDR3 spans 14 residues.